These T cell receptor beta chains were read from a single sample in a study of human T cells and chemical hapten exposure. TCRdb re-called the RACE reads with MiXCR, one entry per CDR3 protein. The table lists fewer than 200,000 distinct CDR3 sequences, roughly 30% of them singletons. The specimen comprised whole blood, sampled in connection with sensitization to the hapten diphenylcyclopropenone (DPC). These receptors all stem from a woman in her 30s with alopecia areata. Some clones in this sample may be carry-over from other donors' samples. Each CDR3 is given with its conserved first and last residue. D genes are given only for firm matches. Not every row has a clone size; where given, it reads once, few, many or a size class.

15	NA	TRBV5-1	TRBJ1-4	few	CASSLRRGLNEKLFF	TGCGCCAGCAGCTTGAGGAGGGGTCTTAATGAAAAACTGTTTTTT
15	NA	TRBV5-6	TRBJ2-4	NA	CASSFRGVAKNIQYF	TGTGCCAGCAGCTTCAGGGGAGTAGCCAAAAACATTCAGTACTTC
15	TRBD1	TRBV15	TRBJ1-3	NA	CATSRGQNSGNTIYF	TGTGCCACCAGCAGGGGACAGAACTCTGGAAACACCATATATTTT
15	NA	TRBV18	TRBJ1-3	NA	CASSLRDLSGNTIYF	TGTGCCAGCTCACTGCGGGACCTCTCTGGAAACACCATATATTTT
11	NA	TRBV5-1	TRBJ1-1	once	CASSLGEKAFF	TGCGCCAGCAGCTTGGGGGAGAAAGCTTTCTTT
15	TRBD1	TRBV28	TRBJ1-2	few	CASSSAGTENYGYTF	TGTGCCAGCAGTTCGGCAGGGACAGAGAACTATGGCTACACCTTC
14	TRBD2	TRBV7-3	TRBJ2-1	many	CASSPSGSDNEQFF	TGTGCCAGCAGCCCTAGCGGGAGCGACAATGAGCAGTTCTTC
13	NA	TRBV11-1	TRBJ2-5	few	CASSLDRKQTQYF	TGTGCCAGCAGCTTAGACAGGAAGCAGACCCAGTACTTC
16	NA	TRBV10-3	TRBJ2-7	NA	CAIREDRPRGGDEQYF	TGTGCCATCAGAGAGGACCGGCCCAGGGGAGGAGACGAGCAGTACTTC
17	NA	TRBV12-3/TRBV12-4	TRBJ1-3	few	CASSFGLGGHSGNTIYF	TGTGCCAGCAGTTTCGGTCTTGGCGGGCACTCTGGAAACACCATATATTTT
14	NA	TRBV4-2	TRBJ2-5	NA	CASSQSDSQETQYF	TGTGCCAGCAGCCAATCGGACTCGCAAGAGACCCAGTACTTC
17	NA	TRBV2	TRBJ1-2	NA	CASSQGRSPTYSYGYTF	TGTGCCAGCAGTCAGGGGAGGAGCCCTACTTATAGCTATGGCTACACCTTC
13	NA	TRBV27	TRBJ1-6	NA	CASSLIGNSPLHF	TGTGCCAGCAGTTTGATCGGGAATTCACCCCTCCACTTT
15	NA	TRBV14	TRBJ2-1	NA	CASRSSVSSYNEQFF	TGTGCCAGCAGATCTAGCGTGAGCTCCTACAATGAGCAGTTCTTC
15	NA	TRBV28	TRBJ2-4	NA	CASSLNVAAKNIQYF	TGTGCCAGCAGCCTAAACGTGGCGGCCAAAAACATTCAGTACTTC
13	NA	TRBV2	TRBJ1-1	NA	CASSVPWNTEAFF	TGTGCCAGCAGCGTCCCTTGGAACACTGAAGCTTTCTTT
13	TRBD1	TRBV29-1	TRBJ1-1	many	CSVDRGDYTEAFF	TGCAGCGTTGACAGGGGGGATTACACTGAAGCTTTCTTT
11	NA	TRBV29-1	TRBJ1-2	NA	CSVGGTTGYTF	TGCAGCGTTGGGGGGACTACTGGCTACACCTTC